A single T cell receptor (beta chain) is shown here with its context. The read is 3 residues too short to cover the CDR3 end, so that end is filled in from the germline J gene. These data originate in a study of T cells in women clearing cervical HPV infection. Study as a whole: Case blood was drawn when the lesion was first found; control blood after infection became undetectable. With HLA typing for only a few women, HLA confounding remains possible.

Sequencing was performed with immunoSEQ multiplex PCR; in TCRdb, only in-frame clones are kept and a portion is missing. The sample is made up of 25,000 to 35,000 clones, and the top ten hold around 2.8% of it. With V trimmed by 4 bases and J by 2 bases, 11 bases remained unmatched. This CDR3 is 18 amino acids long. Germline V gene sequence: CDR1 SGHDN, CDR2 FVKESK. The clonotype was recovered from a woman aged 18 to 75 with a cervical HPV16 infection that either progressed to CIN3+ or cleared (not recorded which). The sequencing sample was made of blood buffy coat. The chain uses TRBV14 and TRBJ2-3; 11 positions match TRBD2. The CDR3 DNA, read in part, is TGTGCCAGCAGCCCGTACACTACTAGCGGGAGTACCACAGATACG. This codes for CASSPYTTSGSTTDT. The full-length CDR3 reads as CASSPYTTSGSTTDTQYF.